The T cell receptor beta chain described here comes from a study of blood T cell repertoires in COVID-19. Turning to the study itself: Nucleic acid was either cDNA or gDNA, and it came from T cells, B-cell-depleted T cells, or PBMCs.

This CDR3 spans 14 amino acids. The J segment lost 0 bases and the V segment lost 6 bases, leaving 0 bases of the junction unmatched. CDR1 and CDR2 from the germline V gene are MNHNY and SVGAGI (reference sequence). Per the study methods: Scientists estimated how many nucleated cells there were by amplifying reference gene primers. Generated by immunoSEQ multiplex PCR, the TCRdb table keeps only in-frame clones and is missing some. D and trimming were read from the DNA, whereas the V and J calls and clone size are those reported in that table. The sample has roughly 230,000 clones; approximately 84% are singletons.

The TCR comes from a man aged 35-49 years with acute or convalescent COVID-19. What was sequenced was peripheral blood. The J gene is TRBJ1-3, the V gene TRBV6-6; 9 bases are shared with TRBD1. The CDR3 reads CASRDRGSGNTIYF. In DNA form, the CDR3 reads TGTGCCAGCAGGGACAGGGGCTCTGGAAACACCATATATTTT.